A single T cell receptor beta chain is shown here with its context. Its antigen remains unidentified. The sample holds no much larger clone one base away, and base qualities are not on file. These data belong to a study of identical twins' blood T cells (dated by TCRdb to the early 2010s). A note on the overall study: The 12 libraries, six for the alpha chain and six for the beta chain, together yielded around 50 million Illumina reads. To assess how genetics influences repertoire formation, the study used next-generation sequencing to compare the TCR alpha and beta chain repertoires of three pairs of monozygous twins. Study-level results and caveats: V gene usage, even among non-selected out-of-frame TCRbeta clonotypes, was reported to be markedly more similar within twin pairs than between unrelated donors. The study stated that the proposed role of the TCRalpha J segment in MHC recognition during thymic selection needs to be validated by independent studies. The number of CDR3 clonotypes shared between two donors was mainly determined by the product of the cloneset sizes of the two donors, and no clear deviation from this trend was shown by twins. Looking at the most abundant TCRbeta clonotypes, every donor had more CDR3 sequences in common with her twin than with unrelated donors. Because the twins were reared together, environmental influences could not be ruled out as the explanation for twin similarity.

The donors were six healthy women who made up three monozygous twin pairs. All three twin pairs had been reared together, and it was thought likely that the same infectious agents and vaccines had been met by these twin pairs. RNA was isolated from peripheral blood mononuclear cells and used to prepare TCR cDNA libraries. The method behind the library was 5' RACE. Sequencing instrument: Illumina Genome Analyzer IIx. The RNA-based TCR cDNA libraries were made using a previously described protocol that was modified in several ways. To prevent cross-contamination, sample-specific barcodes were introduced on both ends of each TCR cDNA library during cDNA synthesis and amplification. As for the original processing: Each individual had between about 95,000 and nearly 550,000 identified clonotypes, and each library contained roughly 2 to 4 million CDR3-containing reads. Reads carrying improper barcode index combinations were removed, after which the MiTCR software was used to build a cloneset for each library. During the assembly of CDR3 clonotypes by MiTCR, low-quality reads were filtered or rescued and PCR and sequencing errors were corrected. Artificial out-of-frame clonotypes were removed by being mapped to in-frame sequences, with one indel in the CDR3 allowed. Similarity in V and J gene usage between donors was calculated as the Jensen-Shannon divergence divided by the mean entropy. TCRdb trimmed the raw reads at Q25, called clones with MiXCR and kept productive beta chains. Rows with one shared CDR3 protein collapse into an entry with the most common genes and DNA. TCRdb's processing, not the authors', yielded these V and J calls. This sample has fewer than 450,000 distinct CDR3 sequences in its table, and about 28% of those were observed once. The ten largest make up around 5.6% of the sample.

This TCR was recovered from a woman aged 18 to 55 in good health. Material for sequencing was PBMCs.

The CDR3 region has the sequence CASSPLYRETGNTIYF. DNA sequence: TGTGCCAGCAGCCCCCTTTACAGGGAGACTGGAAACACCATATATTTT. Here the chain combines TRBV11-2 and TRBJ1-3; the D gene is possibly TRBD1, with 6 bases matching. The cysteine opens and the phenylalanine closes a CDR3 of 16 amino acids. The sequence is cut down to CDR3 DNA, 48 bases in frame from base 1. According to the germline V gene, CDR1 reads SGHAT and CDR2 reads FQNNGV. Trimming removed 5 bases from V and 2 bases from J, leaving 16 bases between the germline ends.